A selection of T cell receptor beta chains follows, all from one sample in a study of beta chain features in type 1 diabetes. Using immunoSEQ multiplex PCR, the repertoire was profiled, and TCRdb retains in-frame clones only, with some absent. Among 400,000 to 550,000 clones listed, approximately 10% were seen once. The sequenced sample was naive CD4+ T cells from blood. The receptors stem from a young woman in good health. CDR3s include the opening cysteine and the closing phenylalanine or tryptophan. A D gene is named only where the DNA matches it firmly. The size of a clone is reported for some rows only, either as once, few or many, or as a class for expanded clones.

v_call: TRBV7-9; d_call: TRBD1; j_call: TRBJ2-2; clone_size: NA; cdr3_aa: CASSFTETGTAGELFF; cdr3_nt: TGTGCCAGCAGCTTTACCGAGACAGGGACGGCCGGGGAGCTGTTTTTT
v_call: TRBV11-2; d_call: TRBD2; j_call: TRBJ2-5; clone_size: NA; cdr3_aa: CASSLVPAGGGTQYF; cdr3_nt: TGTGCCAGCAGCTTAGTCCCCGCGGGGGGTGGGACCCAGTACTTC
v_call: TRBV23-1; d_call: NA; j_call: TRBJ1-6; clone_size: NA; cdr3_aa: CASNRPHRDWSSPLHF; cdr3_nt: TGCGCCAGCAACCGCCCGCACAGGGACTGGAGTTCACCCCTCCACTTT
v_call: TRBV29-1; d_call: NA; j_call: TRBJ2-3; clone_size: NA; cdr3_aa: CSVEKDSGRGDTQYF; cdr3_nt: TGCAGCGTTGAAAAAGACAGCGGACGAGGAGATACGCAGTATTTT
v_call: TRBV10-3; d_call: TRBD2; j_call: TRBJ2-7; clone_size: NA; cdr3_aa: CAISESTSGTYEQYF; cdr3_nt: TGTGCCATCAGTGAGTCGACTAGCGGAACCTACGAGCAGTACTTC
v_call: TRBV29-1; d_call: NA; j_call: TRBJ1-1; clone_size: few; cdr3_aa: CSVNRQYNTEAFF; cdr3_nt: TGCAGCGTTAACAGACAGTATAACACTGAAGCTTTCTTT
v_call: TRBV7-2; d_call: NA; j_call: TRBJ2-5; clone_size: NA; cdr3_aa: CASSTGFQETQYF; cdr3_nt: TGTGCCAGCAGCACAGGGTTCCAAGAGACCCAGTACTTC
v_call: TRBV2; d_call: NA; j_call: TRBJ1-2; clone_size: few; cdr3_aa: CASSEHPGRGGYTF; cdr3_nt: TGTGCCAGCAGTGAACACCCCGGACGAGGAGGCTACACCTTC
v_call: TRBV7-2; d_call: TRBD1; j_call: TRBJ2-5; clone_size: few; cdr3_aa: CASSPDRGETQYF; cdr3_nt: TGTGCCAGCAGCCCAGACAGGGGAGAGACCCAGTACTTC
v_call: TRBV6-5; d_call: NA; j_call: TRBJ2-1; clone_size: few; cdr3_aa: CASRGRNYNEQFF; cdr3_nt: TGTGCCAGCAGGGGACGGAACTACAATGAGCAGTTCTTC
v_call: TRBV1; d_call: NA; j_call: TRBJ2-3; clone_size: few; cdr3_aa: CTSSHPGWTSGIGTQYF; cdr3_nt: TGCACCAGCAGCCATCCAGGGTGGACTAGCGGGATCGGTACGCAGTATTTT
v_call: TRBV6-5; d_call: TRBD1; j_call: TRBJ2-5; clone_size: NA; cdr3_aa: CASSRNRGSKETQYF; cdr3_nt: TGTGCCAGCAGCCGAAACAGGGGAAGTAAAGAGACCCAGTACTTC
v_call: TRBV30; d_call: NA; j_call: TRBJ1-2; clone_size: few; cdr3_aa: CAWSVFYGGHYGYTF; cdr3_nt: TGTGCCTGGAGTGTATTCTATGGGGGCCACTATGGCTACACCTTC
v_call: TRBV27; d_call: NA; j_call: TRBJ2-6; clone_size: NA; cdr3_aa: CASSQGSGANVLTF; cdr3_nt: TGTGCCAGCAGCCAAGGCTCTGGGGCCAACGTCCTGACTTTC
v_call: TRBV29-1; d_call: NA; j_call: TRBJ2-6; clone_size: NA; cdr3_aa: CSAFGTTGANVLTF; cdr3_nt: TGCAGCGCCTTCGGGACAACTGGGGCCAACGTCCTGACTTTC
v_call: TRBV30; d_call: NA; j_call: TRBJ1-1; clone_size: NA; cdr3_aa: CAWSPHGGPNTEAFF; cdr3_nt: TGTGCCTGGAGTCCTCATGGGGGCCCGAACACTGAAGCTTTCTTT